These T cell receptor beta chains were read from a single sample in a study of regulatory dendritic cells for organ transplantation. Using immunoSEQ multiplex PCR, the repertoire was profiled, and TCRdb retains in-frame clones only, with some absent. This sample yields some 11,000 clones, of which 74% are seen a single time; 0.63% belongs to the top ten. These receptors have no known antigen. Sequenced material: naive CD4+ T cells from blood cultured with regulatory dendritic cells. The receptors shown here come from a human donor in good health. Both conserved end residues are part of each CDR3. Fields, in order: clone size, V gene, J gene, D gene, CDR3 protein, CDR3 DNA. D genes are given only for firm matches. Not all rows give a size; the values are once, few, many and, for expanded clones, a class.

>.|TRBV19|TRBJ1-2|TRBD1
CASSIQGATPSYGYTF
TGTGCCAGTAGTATACAGGGGGCGACTCCCTCTTATGGCTACACCTTC
>once|TRBV10-3|TRBJ1-5|.
CAISEEGGSPQHF
TGTGCCATCAGTGAGGAGGGTGGATCGCCCCAGCATTTT
>.|TRBV7-9|TRBJ2-5|TRBD2
CASRKGAVTGGETQYF
TGTGCCAGCAGAAAAGGGGCGGTAACGGGGGGAGAGACCCAGTACTTC
>.|TRBV12-5|TRBJ2-6|.
CASGLQGTRSGANVLTF
TGTGCTAGTGGTTTACAGGGTACCAGGTCTGGGGCCAACGTCCTGACTTTC
>few|TRBV11-3|TRBJ2-1|.
CASSLAGFHEQFF
TGTGCCAGCAGCTTAGCAGGTTTCCATGAGCAGTTCTTC
>.|TRBV6-1|TRBJ1-1|TRBD1
CASSSTTGVAFF
TGTGCCAGCAGTTCTACGACAGGGGTAGCTTTCTTT
>few|TRBV5-4|TRBJ1-2|TRBD1
CASSPPSGTGDYGYTF
TGTGCCAGCAGCCCACCCTCCGGGACAGGGGACTATGGCTACACCTTC
>.|TRBV5-1|TRBJ2-5|.
CASSSGLEETQYF
TGCGCCAGCAGCTCGGGACTTGAAGAGACCCAGTACTTC
>.|TRBV5-6|TRBJ2-3|.
CASSSSDTQYF
TGTGCCAGCAGCTCGTCTGATACGCAGTATTTT
>.|TRBV10-3|TRBJ1-2|.
CAISETGLANYGYTF
TGTGCCATCAGTGAGACAGGGTTAGCTAACTATGGCTACACCTTC
>.|TRBV6-5|TRBJ2-2|TRBD2
CASSRPGGVGELFF
TGTGCCAGCAGTCGGCCGGGGGGGGTGGGGGAGCTGTTTTTT
>.|TRBV15|TRBJ2-1|.
CATSKGGNEQFF
TGTGCCACCAGCAAAGGGGGAAATGAGCAGTTCTTC
>.|TRBV6-1|TRBJ2-7|.
CASRAGQYEQYF
TGTGCCAGCAGAGCGGGACAATACGAGCAGTACTTC
>few|TRBV7-3|TRBJ2-2|.
CASSQGPGATGELFF
TGTGCCAGCAGCCAGGGGCCAGGGGCGACCGGGGAGCTGTTTTTT
>.|TRBV27|TRBJ1-1|.
CASSSLTQGNTEAFF
TGTGCCAGCAGTTCCCTCACCCAGGGGAACACTGAAGCTTTCTTT
>.|TRBV6-1|TRBJ1-2|.
CASRMDSNYGYTF
TGTGCCAGCAGAATGGACAGTAACTATGGCTACACCTTC
>.|TRBV7-2|TRBJ1-4|.
CASSLRMGVGNEKLFF
TGTGCCAGCAGCTTAAGAATGGGAGTTGGTAATGAAAAACTGTTTTTT
>.|TRBV29-1|TRBJ2-7|TRBD1
CSVGQGVSYEQYF
TGCAGCGTTGGACAGGGGGTTTCTTACGAGCAGTACTTC